This is a list of T cell receptor beta chains from one sample in a study of identical twins. TCRdb re-called the 5' RACE reads through MiXCR, storing one row per CDR3 protein. The sample includes about 530,000 distinct CDR3 sequences, 12% to 15% seen only once; the top ten take roughly 0.42%. The sample was also reused in another study, on yellow fever vaccine responses in identical twins.

The sample taken for sequencing was CD4+ T cells sorted from blood. Source of these receptors: a woman aged 18 to 35 in good health. Each CDR3 is given without its conserved first and last residue. Fields, in order: CDR3 length, J gene, V gene, CDR3 protein.

13,TRBJ1-4,TRBV5-1,ASSKTGVETEKLF
11,TRBJ2-3,TRBV14,ASSRISTDTQY
14,TRBJ2-4,TRBV7-8,ASSLVRGGDENIQY
13,TRBJ2-5,TRBV7-9,ASSSTGTLQETQY
13,TRBJ2-5,TRBV5-1,ASSQGRGVQETQY
14,TRBJ2-5,TRBV5-1,ASSLGPSGVQETQY
13,TRBJ2-1,TRBV24-1,ATSDLSRDFNEQF
13,TRBJ1-6,TRBV4-1,ASSPEGDKNSPLH
16,TRBJ2-2,TRBV28,ASSLSEGLAGYTGELF
12,TRBJ2-2,TRBV10-3,AITSGRGTGELF
12,TRBJ1-1,TRBV19,ASNEPRVGTEAF
12,TRBJ2-1,TRBV4-1,ASSQELTRGEQF
14,TRBJ2-3,TRBV5-1,ASSLFSAGVADTQY
14,TRBJ2-2,TRBV5-1,ASSLGGEHNTGELF
13,TRBJ1-5,TRBV20-1,SAVTPGQSNQPQH
13,TRBJ2-4,TRBV28,ASSLSPGQRDIQY
10,TRBJ1-1,TRBV20-1,SAEQGGTEAF
15,TRBJ1-1,TRBV28,ASSLYLTGEGDTEAF
15,TRBJ2-7,TRBV12-3/TRBV12-4,ASSPPGLAGAKYEQY